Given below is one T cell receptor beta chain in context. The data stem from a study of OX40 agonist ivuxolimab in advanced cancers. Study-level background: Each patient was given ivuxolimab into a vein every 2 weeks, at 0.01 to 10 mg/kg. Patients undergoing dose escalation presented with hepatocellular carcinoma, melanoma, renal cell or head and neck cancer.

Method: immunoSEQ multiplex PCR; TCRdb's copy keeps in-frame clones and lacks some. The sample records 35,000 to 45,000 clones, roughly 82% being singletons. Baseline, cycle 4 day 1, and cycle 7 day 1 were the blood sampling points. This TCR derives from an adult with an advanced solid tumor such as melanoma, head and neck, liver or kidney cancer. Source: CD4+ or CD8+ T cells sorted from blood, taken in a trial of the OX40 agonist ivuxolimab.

The CDR3 protein is CASSLFGLAGVFETQYF. The CDR3 region has the DNA TGTGCCAGCAGTTTATTCGGACTAGCGGGAGTATTCGAGACCCAGTACTTC. The chain recombines TRBV27 with TRBJ2-5, with 13 nucleotides matching TRBD2. The V segment lost 1 base and the J segment 5 bases; nucleotides outside the gene matches: 7. The CDR3 has 17 amino acids. Per germline, CDR1 MNHEY and CDR2 SMNVEV (reference sequence).